The entry below describes one T cell receptor (beta chain). V shed 3 bases and J shed 5 bases, with 7 bases lying between them. This CDR3 contains 12 residues. Germline CDR1 reads MNHNS; CDR2 reads SASEGT. As processed by the authors: Amplifying reference gene primers gave estimates of nucleated cell counts. Produced via immunoSEQ multiplex PCR; TCRdb's table is partial and in-frame only. The V and J calls and the clone size are those of that table, but D and trimming were determined from the DNA. Altogether around 250,000 clones are present, approximately 82% being singletons, with the ten largest covering roughly 9.4%. These data are taken from a study of blood T cell repertoires in COVID-19. Study-level information: T cells, B-cell-depleted T cells, or PBMCs supplied cDNA or gDNA.

Sequences were obtained from peripheral blood. The chain employs TRBV6-1 and TRBJ1-2; D might be TRBD1 (6 bases). The TCR was taken from a man aged 35 to 55 with active or convalescent COVID-19. The DNA of the CDR3 is TGTGCCAGCAGTGAGGGGACATATGGCTACACCTTC. This sequence encodes CASSEGTYGYTF.